These 21 T cell receptor beta chains were sequenced from one sample in a study of beta chain features in type 1 diabetes. The sequenced template was cDNA made from the entire isolated RNA. Repertoires were generated with immunoSEQ multiplex PCR, while TCRdb's copy carries only in-frame clones and drops some. This sample yields 250,000 or so clones, of which 68% are seen a single time; about 0.05% belongs to the top ten. Sequencing was carried out using naive CD4+ T cells from blood. The receptors stem from a young man in good health.

This clone appeared once. The gene calls are TRBV5-1 and TRBJ2-7; maybe TRBD1 (6 bases). The ends were cut back, 4 bases at V and 2 bases at J, with 16 bases in the middle. CDR3 size: 15 residues. CDR1 is SGHRS and CDR2 is YFSETQ in the germline V gene. In nucleotides, the CDR3 is TGCGCCAGCAGCCCCACGACAGGACGCGCCTACGAGCAGTACTTC. Translated: CASSPTTGRAYEQYF.

This clone was counted only a few times. The gene calls are TRBV4-3 and TRBJ2-6; D is uncertain. CDR3 length equals 16 residues. V shed 0 bases and J shed 0 bases, with 6 bases lying between them. Germline CDR1 and CDR2: LGHNA and YSLEER. The CDR3 nucleotides are TGCGCCAGCAGCCAAGATCGCACCTCTGGGGCCAACGTCCTGACTTTC. It translates to CASSQDRTSGANVLTF.

V usage is TRBV30 and J usage is TRBJ2-1; D may be TRBD1 (5 bases). CDR1 GTSNPN and CDR2 SVGIG come from the germline V gene (reference sequence). Deletions cut 2 bases from V and 3 bases from J, with 8 bases between. The CDR3 contains 13 residues. The CDR3 spells CAWSKDSYNEQFF. The CDR3 coding sequence is TGTGCCTGGAGTAAAGACAGCTACAATGAGCAGTTCTTC.

V gene TRBV30 combines with J gene TRBJ2-7; tentatively, D is TRBD1 (5 bases). Germline V CDR1 and CDR2: GTSNPN, SVGIG (reference sequence). V was trimmed by 5 bases and J by 6 bases, leaving 8 bases between them. This CDR3 is built from 10 residues. The CDR3 DNA reads TGTGCCTGGGCCCAGGGCGAGCAGTACTTC. Protein product: CAWAQGEQYF.

This clone was seen a single time. The V gene is TRBV4-3, the J gene TRBJ2-1, with TRBD2 identical over 9 bases. Germline lookup yields CDR1 LGHNA and CDR2 YSLEER. Unmatched junction bases numbered 5, after V lost 4 bases and J lost 1 base. The CDR3 runs 16 residues. CDR3 region: CASSRNGLASYNEQFF. Written as DNA, the CDR3 is TGCGCCAGCAGCCGAAATGGACTAGCGTCCTACAATGAGCAGTTCTTC.

In its sample, this clone was seen once. The chain is built from TRBV10-3 and TRBJ2-5; 11 nucleotides line up with TRBD2. There are 13 residues in the CDR3. After removal of 8 bases from V and 2 bases from J, the junction contained 1 base not matched to a gene. CDR1 and CDR2 (germline): ENHRY, SYGVKD. CDR3 protein: CAIGLAGQETQYF. CDR3 coding DNA: TGTGCCATCGGACTAGCGGGTCAAGAGACCCAGTACTTC.

The V and J genes are TRBV4-2 and TRBJ2-3; no reliable D call. Germline-derived CDR1 and CDR2 are LGHNA and YNFKEQ. The ends were cut back, 0 bases at V and 0 bases at J, with 7 bases in the middle. This CDR3 is built from 15 residues. This CDR3 reads CASSQEASSTDTQYF. The DNA of the CDR3 is TGTGCCAGCAGCCAAGAGGCGAGCAGCACAGATACGCAGTATTTT.

V gene TRBV28 combines with J gene TRBJ2-1, with no clear D. V lost 1 base to trimming and J lost 0 bases, with 16 bases between them. Germline CDR1 MDHEN, CDR2 SYDVKM. CDR3 size: 18 residues. CDR3 sequence (DNA): TGTGCCAGCAGTTTATCCCTGGGTAGGGCTTTCTCCTACAATGAGCAGTTCTTC. Translating gives CASSLSLGRAFSYNEQFF.

V gene TRBV18 combines with J gene TRBJ2-7; D gene uncertain. The length of the CDR3 is 11 residues. V lost 5 bases, J lost 5 bases, and 7 bases lay in between. Germline V gene sequence: CDR1 KGHSH, CDR2 LQKENI. CDR3 region: CASSADHEQYF. The CDR3, as DNA: TGTGCCAGCTCAGCAGACCACGAGCAGTACTTC.

This clone was detected a few times. This sequence joins TRBV29-1 and TRBJ2-3, with D perhaps TRBD2 (6 bases). This CDR3 has 14 amino acids. Per the germline V gene, CDR1 is SQVTM and CDR2 is ANQGSEA. Trimming took off 4 bases at V and 0 bases at J, with 11 bases between the two ends. This chain's CDR3 is CSVVREASTDTQYF. CDR3 bases: TGCAGCGTTGTGCGGGAAGCTAGCACAGATACGCAGTATTTT.

This clone was seen more than once but under ten times. V is TRBV29-1 and J is TRBJ2-3; the match to TRBD1 covers 8 bases. V dropped 6 bases and J dropped 2; count of bases not matched to a gene: 4. This CDR3 region has 13 residues. Germline loops: CDR1 SQVTM, CDR2 ANQGSEA. The CDR3 DNA sequence: TGCAGCGTGACAGGGGAGGACACAGATACGCAGTATTTT. This sequence encodes CSVTGEDTDTQYF.

V gene TRBV13 combines with J gene TRBJ2-2; D gene uncertain. The V gene's germline CDR1 is PRHDT and CDR2 FYEKMQ (reference sequence). This CDR3 is 12 amino acids long. The V end lost 3 bases, the J end lost 4 bases, and 3 bases lay between the germline ends. The CDR3 sequence is CASSFSTGELFF. CDR3 DNA sequence: TGTGCCAGCAGCTTTAGCACCGGGGAGCTGTTTTTT.

Remarks on this clone: Other DNA sequences in the sample encode the same CDR3. The V and J genes are TRBV29-1 and TRBJ2-5; 7 positions agree with TRBD2. V lost 4 bases and J lost 4; bases outside the gene matches: 3. This CDR3 is 12 amino acids long. Germline V gene data show CDR1 as SQVTM and CDR2 as ANQGSEA. The CDR3 DNA reads as TGCAGCGTTGGGAGCGGGATAGAGACCCAGTACTTC. Residues: CSVGSGIETQYF. The full variable domain, completed using reference TRBV29-1 and TRBJ2-5, is SAVISQKPSRDICQRGTSLTIQCQVDSQVTMMFWYRQQPGQSLTLIATANQGSEATYESGFVIDKFPISRPNLTFSTLTVSNMSPEDSSIYLCSVGSGIETQYFGPGTRLLVL.

This clone showed up just a few times. The V and J genes are TRBV15 and TRBJ2-4; 8 bases agree with TRBD1. The CDR3 has 18 residues. CDR1 LNHNV and CDR2 YYDKDF come from the germline V gene (reference sequence). V lost 5 bases and J lost 0; bases outside the gene matches: 12. The CDR3 DNA follows: TGTGCCACCAGCTACCGGGACAGGAACCTTCTAGCCAAAAACATTCAGTACTTC. Its protein product is CATSYRDRNLLAKNIQYF.

The J gene is TRBJ2-7, the V gene TRBV30; D not certain. CDR1 is GTSNPN, CDR2 SVGIG, per germline (reference sequence). The V end was cut by 2 bases, the J end by 4 bases, with 9 bases between. This CDR3 comprises 12 residues. In DNA form, the CDR3 reads TGTGCCTGGAGTTTATTCGGTTACGAGCAGTACTTC. It specifies CAWSLFGYEQYF. Full variable domain (rest looked up from reference TRBV30 and TRBJ2-7): SQTIHQWPATLVQPVGSPLSLECTVEGTSNPNLYWYRQAAGRGLQLLFYSVGIGQISSEVPQNLSASRPQDRQFILSSKKLLLSDSGFYLCAWSLFGYEQYFGPGTRLTVT.

The chain recombines TRBV4-1 with TRBJ1-1; 9 bases match TRBD1. The trim removed 7 bases at V and 4 bases at J, leaving 4 bases unmatched. CDR3 length: 13 amino acids. Germline CDR1 MGHRA, CDR2 YSYEKL. This CDR3 is CASTRDRVTEAFF. The CDR3 nucleotides are TGCGCCAGCACCCGGGACAGGGTCACTGAAGCTTTCTTT.

The chain combines TRBV20-1 with TRBJ2-5; D perhaps matches TRBD2 (5 bases). CDR1 DFQATT and CDR2 SNEGSKA come from the germline V gene (reference sequence). The CDR3 sequence is 10 residues long. Here the CDR3 DNA reads TGCGTCGGGAAGCAAGAGACCCAGTACTTC. It yields the protein CVGKQETQYF.

Only a few counts were recorded for this clone. This sequence joins TRBV29-1 and TRBJ2-7, with no clear D. Germline CDR1 and CDR2: SQVTM and ANQGSEA. The CDR3 runs 12 residues. V shed 4 bases and J shed 3 bases, with 10 bases lying between them. The CDR3 sequence: CSVVVPNYEQYF. Written as DNA, the CDR3 is TGCAGCGTTGTGGTCCCAAACTACGAGCAGTACTTC.

This rearrangement joins TRBV19 to TRBJ2-1; 10 bases are shared with TRBD2. This CDR3 is built from 15 residues. The ends lost 6 bases at V and 6 bases at J; junction bases unmatched: 8. CDR1 and CDR2 (germline): LNHDA, SQIVND (reference sequence). The DNA for the CDR3 is TGTGCCAGTAGCCCTCTAGCGGGAGCCGGCAATGAGCAGTTCTTC. It specifies CASSPLAGAGNEQFF.

V usage is TRBV18 and J usage is TRBJ1-1; the D gene is possibly TRBD1 (6 bases). The CDR3 runs 15 residues. V lost 0 bases to trimming and J lost 4 bases, with 12 bases between them. The germline gives CDR1 KGHSH, CDR2 LQKENI. In nucleotides, the CDR3 is TGTGCCAGCTCACCACCAGTCGCACAGGGCACTGAAGCTTTCTTT. Translating gives CASSPPVAQGTEAFF.

The genes are TRBV7-2 and TRBJ2-1; no definite D call. Germline CDR1 SGHTA, CDR2 FQGNSA. With 5 bases removed from V and 9 bases from J, the gap between germline ends came to 17 bases. The CDR3 contains 14 residues. CDR3 protein: CASSLSGPLGEQFF. CDR3 DNA: TGTGCCAGCAGCCTCAGTGGGCCCCTCGGTGAGCAGTTCTTC.